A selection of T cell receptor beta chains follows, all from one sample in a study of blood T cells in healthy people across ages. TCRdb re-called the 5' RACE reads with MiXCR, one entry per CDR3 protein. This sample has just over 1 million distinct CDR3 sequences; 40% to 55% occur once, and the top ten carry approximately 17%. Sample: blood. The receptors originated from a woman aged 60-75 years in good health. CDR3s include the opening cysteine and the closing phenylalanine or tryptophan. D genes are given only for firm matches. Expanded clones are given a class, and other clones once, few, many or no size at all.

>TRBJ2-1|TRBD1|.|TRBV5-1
TGCGCCAGCAGCTTAGACAGGGCAGGTGATGAGCAGTTCTTC
CASSLDRAGDEQFF
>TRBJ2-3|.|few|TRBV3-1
TGTGCCAGCAGCCAAGTCGCAGATACGCAGTATTTT
CASSQVADTQYF
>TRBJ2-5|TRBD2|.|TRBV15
TGTACCACCAGCAGCCTGGGACTAGCGGGAGAAGAGACCCAGTACTTC
CTTSSLGLAGEETQYF
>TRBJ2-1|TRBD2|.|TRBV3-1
TGTGCCAGCAGCCAAGGTTCGGGGGGAGCTTACAATGAGCAGTTCTTC
CASSQGSGGAYNEQFF
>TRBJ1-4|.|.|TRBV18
TGTGCCAGCTCACCCCGGTGTGCAACTAATGAAAAACTGTTTTTT
CASSPRCATNEKLFF
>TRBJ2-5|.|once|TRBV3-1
TGTGCCAGCAGCCGCATGGGGACCCCGGAGAAGACCCAGTACTTC
CASSRMGTPEKTQYF
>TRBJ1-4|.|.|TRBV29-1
TGCAGCGTTGCGGGAGGAGATGAAAAACTGTTTTTT
CSVAGGDEKLFF
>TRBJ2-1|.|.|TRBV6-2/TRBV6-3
TGTGCCAGCAGTTACGTTGGGGCGGGGAACAATGAGCAGTTCTTC
CASSYVGAGNNEQFF
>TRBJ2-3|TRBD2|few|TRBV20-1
TGCAGTGCTAGAGGGGGTAGCGGGACAGATACGCAGTATTTT
CSARGGSGTDTQYF
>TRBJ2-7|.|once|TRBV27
TGTGCCGGCGAAAACTCCTACGAGCAGTACTTC
CAGENSYEQYF